This passage covers 13 T cell receptor beta chains from one sample sequenced in a study of tumor-infiltrating lymphocytes in primary liver carcinoma. Co-extraction yielded RNA and DNA from 20-30 mg of unsorted bulk tissue. Starting from roughly 0.5 ug of total RNA, TCR beta cDNA was produced with a primer in the constant region. ARM-PCR was slightly modified, and three nested multiplex PCR rounds with it gave rise to the TCR beta libraries. A C-beta reverse primer and TRBV1-TRBV30 forward primers served in each of the first two PCR rounds, at ten to eleven cycles apiece. TCRdb fed the multiplex PCR reads into MiXCR, producing one record per CDR3 protein. This table holds 110,000 or so distinct CDR3 sequences, about four fifths found once. Input material: liver tumor tissue from sampling region 3. As for subset: tumor region T3, left-lateral pole. These receptors all stem from a middle-aged man with primary liver carcinoma and hepatitis B virus infection.

This clonotype was found once. This chain joins TRBV29-1 and TRBJ1-1, with D unresolved. Trimming cost V 8 bases and J 5 bases, with 18 bases left between them. Germline-derived CDR1 and CDR2 are SQVTM and ANQGSEA. The CDR3 extends over 13 amino acids. The CDR3 region is CSISNRVGTEAFF. DNA for the CDR3: TGCAGCATCTCGAATCGGGTGGGAACTGAAGCTTTCTTT.

The chain couples TRBV2 to TRBJ2-2; weak D call: TRBD1 (7 bases). CDR1 and CDR2 (germline): SNHLY, FYNNEI. Trimming shortened V by 11 bases and J by 4 bases, and 23 bases separated the two germline ends. The CDR3 contains 16 residues. This CDR3 reads CAGSGPGGMTTGELFF. CDR3 nucleotides: TGTGCCGGCTCGGGCCCAGGGGGGATGACCACCGGGGAGCTGTTTTTT.

This clonotype was seen repeatedly, ten times or more. The rearrangement links TRBV29-1 to TRBJ2-5; D possibly corresponds to TRBD1 (6 bases). The CDR3 is made up of 13 amino acids. CDR1 SQVTM and CDR2 ANQGSEA come from the germline V gene. Trimming left V 5 bases short and J 4 bases short, with 14 bases between. The CDR3 DNA reads TGCAGCGTTACCGGCAGGGGAATAGAGACCCAGTACTTC. Amino acid sequence: CSVTGRGIETQYF.

Remarks on this clonotype: A much larger clonotype is one base distant, so this may be a read error. The chain recombines TRBV5-1 with TRBJ2-7; TRBD2 aligns across 10 bases. This CDR3 has 16 residues. Germline-derived CDR1 and CDR2 are SGHRS and YFSETQ. Trimming at V came to 1 base and at J to 6 bases, leaving 10 bases not matched to a gene. The CDR3 sequence: CASSLSLAGQNCEQYF. The CDR3 nucleotides read TGCGCCAGCAGCTTGTCACTAGCGGGGCAAAACTGCGAGCAGTACTTC.

Worth noting for this clonotype: This may be a read error: a much more frequent sequence differs by one nucleotide. The V call is TRBV21-1, the J call TRBJ2-7. TRBV21-1 is designated a pseudogene. The CDR3 spans 9 residues. CDR3 loop: CAREGEQHF. The CDR3 coding sequence is TGTGCCAGGGAAGGCGAGCAGCACTTC.

The count of this clonotype is one. The junction departs from germline at one end; a sequencing error may be responsible. The CDR3 coding sequence is TGCAGCGGGTCTAGTGGGAAGCTCTATGATCAGTTCTTC. Amino acid sequence: CSGSSGKLYDQFF. V gene TRBV29-1 combines with J gene TRBJ2-1; no definite D call. The CDR3 totals 13 residues. In germline, CDR1 is SQVTM, CDR2 ANQGSEA.

Worth noting for this clonotype: The CDR3 ends on some other residue instead of the conserved phenylalanine or tryptophan, so this is likely a read error. The gene calls are TRBV6-1 and TRBJ2-1, with D maybe TRBD2 (5 bases). Trimming removed 2 bases at V and 4 bases at J, with 12 bases between. This CDR3 is 15 amino acids long. In germline, CDR1 is MNHNS, CDR2 SASEGT. The CDR3 reads CASSESRGSYNEQFL. CDR3 bases: TGTGCCAGCAGTGAATCTAGAGGGAGTTACAATGAGCAGTTCTTA.

This clonotype was detected a few times. A much larger clonotype is one base distant, so this may be a read error. The chain carries TRBV5-1 and TRBJ1-1, with D perhaps TRBD1 (5 bases). The CDR3 is 14 amino acids. CDR1 is SGHRS, CDR2 YFSETQ, per germline. CDR3 in amino acids: CASNLLETATQAFF. CDR3 in DNA: TGCGCCAGCAACTTGCTCGAGACAGCGACCCAAGCTTTCTTT.

On this clonotype: A much larger clone is a single base away; this may be a read error. CDR3 coding DNA: TGTGCTAGTGCGGTCACAACTAGCACAGATACGCGGTATTTT. Translated: CASAVTTSTDTRYF. The rearrangement uses TRBV12-5 and TRBJ2-3, with D possibly matching TRBD2 (6 bases). This CDR3 has 14 residues. Looked up from germline, CDR1 is LGHNT and CDR2 is FRNRAP.

Concerning this clonotype itself: The CDR3 does not close with the conserved phenylalanine or tryptophan, likely indicating a read error. This chain connects TRBV29-1 to TRBJ1-4; D remains ambiguous. The CDR3 is 13 amino acids. Germline V gene data show CDR1 as SQVTM and CDR2 as ANQGSEA. The DNA of the CDR3 is TGCAACGTTAACGGAGGGATGGGTGAAAAACTGTTTTTA. Translating gives CNVNGGMGEKLFL.

This clonotype was observed a few times. This chain connects TRBV6-5 to TRBJ1-2; 9 bases map to TRBD1. The germline V gene has CDR1 MNHEY and CDR2 SVGAGI. The CDR3 extends over 13 amino acids. The CDR3 region is CVSSPQGAVGYTF. CDR3 bases: TGTGTCAGTAGCCCACAGGGGGCGGTCGGCTACACCTTC.

This rearrangement joins TRBV29-1 to TRBJ2-7, with D perhaps assigned TRBD1 or TRBD2 (5 bases each). CDR3 size: 16 residues. Germline CDR1 and CDR2: SQVTM and ANQGSEA. The V and J ends lost 7 bases and 2 bases respectively, with 24 bases between them. CDR3 region: CSATTSGTSTPYEQYF. The DNA for the CDR3 is TGCAGCGCCACGACATCTGGGACCAGCACACCCTACGAGCAGTACTTC.

As to this clonotype: The conserved final phenylalanine or tryptophan is absent from the CDR3, which likely points to a read error. No DNA is shown, since the ends of the CDR3 on it are uncertain; the CDR3 is the one TCRdb lists. The chain uses TRBV11-1 and TRBJ1-6. Looked up from germline, CDR1 is SGHAT and CDR2 is FQDESV (reference sequence). The CDR3 is 13 residues long, ends included. Here the CDR3 reads CASSRRLVSPLHL.